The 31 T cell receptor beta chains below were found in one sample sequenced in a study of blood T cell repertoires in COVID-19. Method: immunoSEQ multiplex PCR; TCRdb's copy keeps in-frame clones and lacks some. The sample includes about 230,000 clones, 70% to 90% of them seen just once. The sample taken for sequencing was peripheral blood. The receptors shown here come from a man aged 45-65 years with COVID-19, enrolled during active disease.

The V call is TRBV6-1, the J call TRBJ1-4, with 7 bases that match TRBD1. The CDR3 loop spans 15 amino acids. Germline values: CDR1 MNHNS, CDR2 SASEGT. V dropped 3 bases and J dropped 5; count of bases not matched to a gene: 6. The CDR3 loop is CASSEGTDWNEKLFF. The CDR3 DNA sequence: TGTGCCAGCAGTGAGGGGACAGACTGGAATGAAAAACTGTTTTTT.

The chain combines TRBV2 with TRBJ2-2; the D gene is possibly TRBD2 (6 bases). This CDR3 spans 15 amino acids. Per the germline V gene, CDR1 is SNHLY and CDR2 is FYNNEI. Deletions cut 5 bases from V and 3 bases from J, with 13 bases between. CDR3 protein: CASSPIRGDTGELFF. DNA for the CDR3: TGTGCCAGCAGTCCGATACGCGGGGACACCGGGGAGCTGTTTTTT.

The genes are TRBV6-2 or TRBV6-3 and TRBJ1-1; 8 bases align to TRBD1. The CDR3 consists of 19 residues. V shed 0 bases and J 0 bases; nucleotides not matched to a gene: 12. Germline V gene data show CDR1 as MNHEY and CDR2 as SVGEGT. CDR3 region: CASSYSLPGQDFMNTEAFF. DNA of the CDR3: TGTGCCAGCAGTTACTCGTTGCCGGGACAGGACTTTATGAACACTGAAGCTTTCTTT.

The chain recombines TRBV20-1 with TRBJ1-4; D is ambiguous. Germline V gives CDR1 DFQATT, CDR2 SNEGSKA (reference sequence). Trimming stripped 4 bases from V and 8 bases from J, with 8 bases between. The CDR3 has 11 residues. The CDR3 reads CSATFGEKLFF. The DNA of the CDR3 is TGCAGTGCTACCTTCGGGGAAAAACTGTTTTTT.

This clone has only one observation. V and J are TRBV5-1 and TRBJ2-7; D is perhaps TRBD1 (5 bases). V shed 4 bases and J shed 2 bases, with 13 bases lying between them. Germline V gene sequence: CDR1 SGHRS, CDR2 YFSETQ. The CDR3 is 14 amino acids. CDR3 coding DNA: TGCGCCAGCAGCACTCTGACAGAAGCCTACGAGCAGTACTTC. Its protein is CASSTLTEAYEQYF.

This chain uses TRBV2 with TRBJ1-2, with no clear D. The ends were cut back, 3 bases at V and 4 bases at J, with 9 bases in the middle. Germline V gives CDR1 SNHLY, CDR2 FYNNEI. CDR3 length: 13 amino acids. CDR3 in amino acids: CASSERAAYGYTF. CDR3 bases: TGTGCCAGCAGTGAGAGGGCCGCCTATGGCTACACCTTC.

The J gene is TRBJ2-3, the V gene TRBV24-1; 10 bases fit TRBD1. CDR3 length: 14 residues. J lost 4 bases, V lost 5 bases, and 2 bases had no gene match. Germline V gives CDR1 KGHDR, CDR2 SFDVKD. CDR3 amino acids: CATSVGTGADTQYF. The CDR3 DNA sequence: TGTGCCACCAGTGTGGGGACAGGGGCAGATACGCAGTATTTT.

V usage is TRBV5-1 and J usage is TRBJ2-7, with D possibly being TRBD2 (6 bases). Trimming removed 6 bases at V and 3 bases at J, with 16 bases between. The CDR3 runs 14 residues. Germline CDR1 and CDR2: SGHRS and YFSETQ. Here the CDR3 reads CASMPGGDNYEQYF. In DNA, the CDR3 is TGCGCCAGCATGCCCGGCGGGGATAACTACGAGCAGTACTTC.

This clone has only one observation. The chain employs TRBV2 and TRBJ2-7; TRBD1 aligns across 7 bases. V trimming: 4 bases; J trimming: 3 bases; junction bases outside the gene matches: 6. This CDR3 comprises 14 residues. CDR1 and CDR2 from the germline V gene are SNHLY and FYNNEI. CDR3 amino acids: CASSAGQVYYEQYF. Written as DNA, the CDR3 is TGTGCCAGCAGTGCCGGACAGGTATACTACGAGCAGTACTTC.

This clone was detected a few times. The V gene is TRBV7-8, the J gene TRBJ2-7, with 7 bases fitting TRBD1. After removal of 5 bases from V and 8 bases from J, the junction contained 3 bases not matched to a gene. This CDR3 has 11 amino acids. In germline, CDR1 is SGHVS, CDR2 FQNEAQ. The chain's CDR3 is CASSETGKQYF. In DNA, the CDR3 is TGTGCCAGCAGCGAGACAGGGAAGCAGTACTTC.

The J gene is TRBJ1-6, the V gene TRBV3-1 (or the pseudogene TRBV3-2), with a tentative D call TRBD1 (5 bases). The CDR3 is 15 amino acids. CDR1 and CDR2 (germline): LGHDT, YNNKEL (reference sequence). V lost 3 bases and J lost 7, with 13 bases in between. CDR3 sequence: CASSQTDSANSPLHF. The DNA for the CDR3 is TGTGCCAGCAGCCAGACTGACAGTGCAAATTCACCCCTCCACTTT.

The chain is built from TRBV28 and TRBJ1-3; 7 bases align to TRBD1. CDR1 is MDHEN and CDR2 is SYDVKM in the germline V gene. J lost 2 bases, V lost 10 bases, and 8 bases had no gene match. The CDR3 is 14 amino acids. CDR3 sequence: CATETGQTGNTIYF. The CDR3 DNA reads TGTGCCACTGAGACAGGGCAAACTGGAAACACCATATATTTT.

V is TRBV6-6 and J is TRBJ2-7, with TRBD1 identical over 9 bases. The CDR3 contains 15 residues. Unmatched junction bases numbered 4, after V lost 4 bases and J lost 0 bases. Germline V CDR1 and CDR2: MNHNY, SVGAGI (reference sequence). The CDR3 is CASSSPGQGSYEQYF. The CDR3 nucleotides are TGTGCCAGCAGTTCCCCGGGACAGGGCTCCTACGAGCAGTACTTC.

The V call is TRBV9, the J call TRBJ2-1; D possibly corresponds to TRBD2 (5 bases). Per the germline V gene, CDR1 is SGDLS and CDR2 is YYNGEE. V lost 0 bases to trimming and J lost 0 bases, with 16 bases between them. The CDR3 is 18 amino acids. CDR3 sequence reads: CASSVDLSARSSYNEQFF. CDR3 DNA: TGTGCCAGCAGCGTAGATCTTAGCGCCAGGAGCTCCTACAATGAGCAGTTCTTC.

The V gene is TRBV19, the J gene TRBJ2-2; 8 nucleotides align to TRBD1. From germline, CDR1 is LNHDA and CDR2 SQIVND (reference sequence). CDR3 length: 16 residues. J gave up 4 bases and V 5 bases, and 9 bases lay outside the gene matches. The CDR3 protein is CASSLPTGARTGELFF. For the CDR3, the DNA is TGTGCCAGTAGTCTACCGACAGGGGCCCGCACCGGGGAGCTGTTTTTT.

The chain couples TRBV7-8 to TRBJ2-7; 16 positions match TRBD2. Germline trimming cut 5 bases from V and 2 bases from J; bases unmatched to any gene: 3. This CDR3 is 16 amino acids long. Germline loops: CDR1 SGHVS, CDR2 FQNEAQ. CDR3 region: CASSVGTSGRAYEQYF. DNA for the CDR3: TGTGCCAGCAGCGTAGGGACTAGCGGGAGGGCCTACGAGCAGTACTTC.

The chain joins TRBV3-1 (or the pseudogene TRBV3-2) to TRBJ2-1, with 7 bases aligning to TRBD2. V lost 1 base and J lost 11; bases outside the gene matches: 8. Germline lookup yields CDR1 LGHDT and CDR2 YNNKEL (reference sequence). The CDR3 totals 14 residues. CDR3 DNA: TGTGCCAGCAGCCAAGGGGCGGGAGTCTCCCAGCAGTTCTTC. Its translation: CASSQGAGVSQQFF.

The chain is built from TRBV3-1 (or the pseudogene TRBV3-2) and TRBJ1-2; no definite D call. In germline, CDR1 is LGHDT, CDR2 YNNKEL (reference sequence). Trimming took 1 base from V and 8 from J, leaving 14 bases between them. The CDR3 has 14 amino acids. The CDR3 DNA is TGTGCCAGCAGCCAAGGAGCTGGCCCCGGGGGCTACACCTTC. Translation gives CASSQGAGPGGYTF.

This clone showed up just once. The CDR3 DNA follows: TGTGCCAGTAGTATAGGGGCTAGCGAGAACAATGAGCAGTTCTTC. Its protein is CASSIGASENNEQFF. The rearrangement uses TRBV19 and TRBJ2-1; TRBD2 is a possible D gene (6 bases). Trimming stripped 1 base from V and 5 bases from J, with 12 bases between. Germline values: CDR1 LNHDA, CDR2 SQIVND (reference sequence). This CDR3 is 15 amino acids long.

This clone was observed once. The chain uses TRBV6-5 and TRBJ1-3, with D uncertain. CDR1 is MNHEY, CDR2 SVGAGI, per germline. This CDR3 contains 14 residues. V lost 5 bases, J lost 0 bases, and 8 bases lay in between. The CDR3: CASSPISSGNTIYF. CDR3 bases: TGTGCCAGCAGTCCCATCAGCTCTGGAAACACCATATATTTT.

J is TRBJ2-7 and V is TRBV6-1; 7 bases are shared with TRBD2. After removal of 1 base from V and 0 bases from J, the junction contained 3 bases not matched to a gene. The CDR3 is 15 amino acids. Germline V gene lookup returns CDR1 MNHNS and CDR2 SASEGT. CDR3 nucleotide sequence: TGTGCCAGCAGTGAAGTCGGGGGGAGCTCCTACGAGCAGTACTTC. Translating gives CASSEVGGSSYEQYF.

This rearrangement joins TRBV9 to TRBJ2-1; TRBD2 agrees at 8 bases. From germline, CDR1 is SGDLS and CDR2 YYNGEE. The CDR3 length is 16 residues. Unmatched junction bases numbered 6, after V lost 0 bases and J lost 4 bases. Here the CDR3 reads CASSVGKAGVYNEQFF. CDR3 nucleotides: TGTGCCAGCAGCGTAGGGAAAGCGGGAGTATACAATGAGCAGTTCTTC.

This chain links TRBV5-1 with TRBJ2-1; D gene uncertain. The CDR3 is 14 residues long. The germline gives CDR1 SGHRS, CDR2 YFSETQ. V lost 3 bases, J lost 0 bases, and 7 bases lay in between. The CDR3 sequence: CASSSTDSYNEQFF. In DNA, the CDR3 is TGCGCCAGCAGCTCAACTGACTCCTACAATGAGCAGTTCTTC.

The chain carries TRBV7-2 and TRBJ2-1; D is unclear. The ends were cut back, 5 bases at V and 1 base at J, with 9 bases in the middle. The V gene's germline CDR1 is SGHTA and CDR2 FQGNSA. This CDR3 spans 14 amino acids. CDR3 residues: CASSIDPSYNEQFF. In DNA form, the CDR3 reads TGTGCCAGCAGCATAGATCCATCCTACAATGAGCAGTTCTTC.

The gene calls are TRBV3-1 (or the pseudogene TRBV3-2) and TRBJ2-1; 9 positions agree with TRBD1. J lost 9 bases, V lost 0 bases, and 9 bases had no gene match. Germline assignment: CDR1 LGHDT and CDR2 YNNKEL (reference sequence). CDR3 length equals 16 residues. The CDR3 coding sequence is TGTGCCAGCAGCCAAGATAATCACAGGGGGCTTACTGAGCAGTTCTTC. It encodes CASSQDNHRGLTEQFF.

The CDR3 DNA is TGTGCCAGCAGCTTAATTCCCGGGACAGGGGACGAGCAGTACTTC. Translated, it gives CASSLIPGTGDEQYF. The chain couples TRBV7-3 to TRBJ2-7; 10 bases are a match to TRBD1. The CDR3 loop spans 15 amino acids. V dropped 1 base and J dropped 5; count of bases not matched to a gene: 5. Germline CDR1 reads SGHTA; CDR2 reads FQGTGA.

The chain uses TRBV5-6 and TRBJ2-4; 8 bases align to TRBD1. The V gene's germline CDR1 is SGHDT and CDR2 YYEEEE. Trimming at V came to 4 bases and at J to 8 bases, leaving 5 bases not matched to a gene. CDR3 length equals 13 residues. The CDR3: CASSTGTGDIQYF. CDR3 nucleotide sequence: TGTGCCAGCAGCACCGGGACAGGAGACATTCAGTACTTC.

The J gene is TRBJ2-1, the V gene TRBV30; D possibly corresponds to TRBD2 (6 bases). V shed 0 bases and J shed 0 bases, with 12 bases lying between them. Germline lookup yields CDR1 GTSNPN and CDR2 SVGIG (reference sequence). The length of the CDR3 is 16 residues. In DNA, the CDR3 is TGTGCCTGGAGTGTACTGTTGGGACTCTCCTACAATGAGCAGTTCTTC. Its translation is CAWSVLLGLSYNEQFF.

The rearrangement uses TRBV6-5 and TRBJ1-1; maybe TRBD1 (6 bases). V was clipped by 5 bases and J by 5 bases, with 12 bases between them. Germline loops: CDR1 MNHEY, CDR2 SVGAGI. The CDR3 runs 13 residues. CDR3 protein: CASSRPGTTEAFF. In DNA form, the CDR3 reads TGTGCCAGCAGTCGGCCGGGGACAACTGAAGCTTTCTTT.

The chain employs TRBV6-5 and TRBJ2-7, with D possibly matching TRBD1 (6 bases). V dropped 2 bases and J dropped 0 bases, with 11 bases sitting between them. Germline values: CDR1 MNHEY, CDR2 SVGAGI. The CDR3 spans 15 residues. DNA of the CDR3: TGTGCCAGCAGTTACAGACAGGAAAGCTCCTACGAGCAGTACTTC. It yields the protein CASSYRQESSYEQYF.

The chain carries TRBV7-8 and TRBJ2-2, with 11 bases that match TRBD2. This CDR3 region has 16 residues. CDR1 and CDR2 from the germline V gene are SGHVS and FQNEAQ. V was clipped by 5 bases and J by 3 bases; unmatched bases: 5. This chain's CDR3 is CASSPGTSGYTGELFF. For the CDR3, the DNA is TGTGCCAGCAGCCCAGGGACTAGCGGCTACACCGGGGAGCTGTTTTTT.